The 12 T cell receptor beta chains below were found in one sample sequenced in a study of human T cells and chemical hapten exposure. As to time point: patch test 3, about 24 weeks after DPC sensitization. Stated treatment: therapeutic diphenylcyclopropenone sensitization with weekly scalp DPC. From the RACE reads, TCRdb called clonotypes with MiXCR, one entry per CDR3 protein. The sample lists under 200,000 distinct CDR3 sequences; 25% to 35% were seen once. The material was whole blood, obtained in connection with sensitization to the hapten diphenylcyclopropenone (DPC). The receptors were sampled from a woman between 18 and 30 years old with alopecia areata. Some clones in this sample may be carry-over from other donors' samples.

This clonotype has a handful of counts. The CDR3 bases are TGCAGCGTTGAGTTCGGTAACTACGAGCAGTACTTC. Encoded protein: CSVEFGNYEQYF. The chain combines TRBV29-1 with TRBJ2-7; D call uncertain. Trimming removed 3 bases at V and 3 bases at J, with 9 bases between. There are 12 residues in the CDR3. From germline, CDR1 is SQVTM and CDR2 ANQGSEA.

The J gene is TRBJ2-2, the V gene TRBV4-2; the D is unclear. This CDR3 comprises 13 residues. The V end lost 2 bases, the J end lost 3 bases, and 4 bases lay between the germline ends. Germline V CDR1 and CDR2: LGHNA, YNFKEQ. The DNA of the CDR3 is TGTGCCAGCAGCCAACGGTACACCGGGGAGCTGTTTTTT. This encodes CASSQRYTGELFF.

This clonotype was observed a few times. The chain couples TRBV9 to TRBJ2-1, with 7 positions matching TRBD2. The germline V gene encodes CDR1 SGDLS and CDR2 YYNGEE. Trimming cost V 2 bases and J 9 bases; bases outside gene matches: 8. The CDR3 spans 14 residues. The CDR3 bases are TGTGCCAGCAGCGTGGCCAGCGGGATCGGTGAGCAGTTCTTC. It is translated as CASSVASGIGEQFF.

The V call is TRBV9, the J call TRBJ2-3; 13 nucleotides match TRBD2. Germline V gene lookup returns CDR1 SGDLS and CDR2 YYNGEE. V lost 3 bases and J lost 4; bases outside the gene matches: 2. The CDR3 is 15 amino acids. The CDR3 nucleotides read TGTGCCAGCAGCGGGACTAGCGGGGGTCCAGATACGCAGTATTTT. Its translation: CASSGTSGGPDTQYF. Looking up the rest from reference TRBV9 and TRBJ2-3 gives the full variable domain: DSGVTQTPKHLITATGQRVTLRCSPRSGDLSVYWYQQSLDQGLQFLIQYYNGEERAKGNILERFSAQQFPDLHSELNLSSLELGDSALYFCASSGTSGGPDTQYFGPGTRLTVL.

V gene TRBV3-1 combines with J gene TRBJ1-2; possible D gene TRBD1, 5 bases. The CDR3 covers 13 residues. CDR1 is LGHDT and CDR2 is YNNKEL in the germline V gene (reference sequence). V lost 4 bases, J lost 8 bases, and 14 bases lay in between. CDR3 sequence: CASSPSGTDGYTF. The CDR3 nucleotides read TGTGCCAGCAGCCCGTCCGGGACTGACGGCTACACCTTC.

The sample holds a few counts of this clonotype. The chain has TRBV5-1 and TRBJ1-1; D gene uncertain. Germline CDR1 is SGHRS and CDR2 is YFSETQ. V gave up 0 bases and J gave up 7 bases, with 10 bases separating them. The CDR3 is 13 amino acids. Written as DNA, the CDR3 is TGCGCCAGCAGCTTGGGAGACGGTGATGAAGCTTTCTTT. Amino acids: CASSLGDGDEAFF.

This clonotype occurred many times. The rearrangement uses TRBV4-3 and TRBJ1-1; D might be TRBD1 (6 bases). The CDR3 contains 14 residues. Germline-derived CDR1 and CDR2 are LGHNA and YSLEER. The ends were cut back, 2 bases at V and 1 base at J, with 8 bases in the middle. This chain's CDR3 is CASSQRGANTEAFF. In nucleotides, the CDR3 is TGCGCCAGCAGCCAAAGGGGGGCGAACACTGAAGCTTTCTTT.

This clonotype has a handful of counts. The chain links TRBV28 to TRBJ1-1; D is possibly TRBD1 (6 bases). The CDR3 sequence is 13 residues long. Trimming left V 3 bases short and J 4 bases short, with 9 bases between. Germline assignment: CDR1 MDHEN and CDR2 SYDVKM. The CDR3 bases are TGTGCCAGCAGTTTTTCGACAGGCACTGAAGCTTTCTTT. Translation: CASSFSTGTEAFF.

V is TRBV5-1 and J is TRBJ1-1; tentatively, D is TRBD1 (5 bases). The CDR3 covers 14 residues. CDR1 and CDR2 from the germline V gene are SGHRS and YFSETQ. Trimming left V 4 bases short and J 1 base short, with 11 bases between. The CDR3 nucleotides are TGCGCCAGCAGCCCCGACAGTTCGAACACTGAAGCTTTCTTT. Protein product: CASSPDSSNTEAFF.

The rearrangement links TRBV5-8 to TRBJ2-7; perhaps D is TRBD1 or TRBD2 (6 bases each). This CDR3 is built from 13 residues. The germline V and J ends were trimmed by 0 bases and 5 bases, with 9 bases remaining between them. The germline CDR1 and CDR2 sequences are SGHTS and YDEGEE. Here the CDR3 DNA reads TGTGCCAGCAGCTTGGCGGGGGCGAACGAGCAGTACTTC. Its protein is CASSLAGANEQYF.

The chain recombines TRBV9 with TRBJ2-5; D is possibly TRBD2 (5 bases). The CDR3 sequence is 17 residues long. V was trimmed by 0 bases and J by 1 base, leaving 16 bases between them. Germline CDR1 SGDLS, CDR2 YYNGEE. CDR3 amino acids: CASSVVPGAVGQETQYF. CDR3 in DNA: TGTGCCAGCAGCGTAGTTCCCGGAGCGGTCGGCCAAGAGACCCAGTACTTC.

This sequence joins TRBV5-1 and TRBJ2-5; 11 nucleotides match TRBD2. V shed 5 bases and J 5 bases; nucleotides not matched to a gene: 5. Germline assignment: CDR1 SGHRS and CDR2 YFSETQ. The CDR3 extends over 14 amino acids. CDR3 sequence: CASRMTSGTETQYF. The CDR3 DNA reads as TGCGCCAGCAGAATGACTAGCGGGACTGAGACCCAGTACTTC.